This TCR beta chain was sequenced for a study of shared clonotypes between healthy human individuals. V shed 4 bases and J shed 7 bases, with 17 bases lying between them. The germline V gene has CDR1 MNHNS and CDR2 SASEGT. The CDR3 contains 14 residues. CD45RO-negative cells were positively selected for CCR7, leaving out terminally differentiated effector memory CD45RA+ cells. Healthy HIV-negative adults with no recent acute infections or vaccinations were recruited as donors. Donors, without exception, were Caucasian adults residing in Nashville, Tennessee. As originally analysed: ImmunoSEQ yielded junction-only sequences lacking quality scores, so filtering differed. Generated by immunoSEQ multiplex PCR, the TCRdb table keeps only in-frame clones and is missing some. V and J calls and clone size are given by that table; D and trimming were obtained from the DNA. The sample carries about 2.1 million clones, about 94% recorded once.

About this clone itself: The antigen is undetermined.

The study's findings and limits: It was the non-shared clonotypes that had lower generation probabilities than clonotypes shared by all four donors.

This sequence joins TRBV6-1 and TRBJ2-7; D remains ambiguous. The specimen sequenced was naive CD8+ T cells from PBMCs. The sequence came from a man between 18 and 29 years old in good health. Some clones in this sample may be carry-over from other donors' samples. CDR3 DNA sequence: TGTGCCAGCAGTGTTAGAGGCCCTGGTGGGGAGCAGTACTTC. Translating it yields CASSVRGPGGEQYF.